The source of this TCR beta chain is a study of blood T cell repertoires in COVID-19. Turning to the study itself: The study drew acute and convalescent COVID-19 samples from the United States, Italy and Spain. T cells, B-cell-depleted T cells, or PBMCs provided the cDNA or gDNA that served as material.

As processed by the authors: Reference gene primer amplification yielded estimated nucleated cell counts. Some clones are missing from TCRdb's copy, which holds only in-frame ones; the method was immunoSEQ multiplex PCR. Clone size and V and J calls were adopted from that table, with D and trimming inferred from the DNA. The table records some 130,000 clones, roughly three quarters of them present only once. Trimming took 8 bases from V and 13 from J; bases not matched to a gene: 8. Germline V CDR1 and CDR2: SNHLY, FYNNEI. The CDR3 runs 13 residues. This chain uses TRBV2 with TRBJ1-6; 10 bases fit TRBD1. Source material: peripheral blood. This sequence originates from a woman between 70 and 85 years old with acute or convalescent COVID-19. CDR3 coding DNA: TGTGCCAGCTCCGGGGACAGGGGCAATCCCCTCCACTTT. Translated: CASSGDRGNPLHF.